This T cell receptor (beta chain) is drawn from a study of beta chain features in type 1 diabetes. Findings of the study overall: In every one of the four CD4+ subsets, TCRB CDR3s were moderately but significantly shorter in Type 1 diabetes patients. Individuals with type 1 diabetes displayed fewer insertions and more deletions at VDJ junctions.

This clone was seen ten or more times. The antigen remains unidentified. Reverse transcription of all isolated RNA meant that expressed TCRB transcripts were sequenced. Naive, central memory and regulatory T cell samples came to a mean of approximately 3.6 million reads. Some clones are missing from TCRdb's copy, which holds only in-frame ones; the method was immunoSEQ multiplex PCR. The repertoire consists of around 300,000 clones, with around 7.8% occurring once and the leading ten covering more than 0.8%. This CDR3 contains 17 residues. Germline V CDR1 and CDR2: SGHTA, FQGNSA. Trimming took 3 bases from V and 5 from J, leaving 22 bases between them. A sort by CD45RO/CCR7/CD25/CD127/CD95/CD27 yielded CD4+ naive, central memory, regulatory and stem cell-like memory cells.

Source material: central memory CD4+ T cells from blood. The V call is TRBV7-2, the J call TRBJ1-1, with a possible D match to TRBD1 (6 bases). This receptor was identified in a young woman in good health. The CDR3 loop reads CASSFGQSLYKGTEAFF. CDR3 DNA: TGTGCCAGCAGCTTTGGACAGTCCCTATATAAAGGGACTGAAGCTTTCTTT.